The entry that follows covers one T cell receptor beta chain sequence. Its target is not known. PCR involved 60 Vbeta and 13 Jbeta primers. How the authors handled the data: Unique TCR beta chains numbered approximately 80 million in a later analysis, with roughly 11 million shared. TCRdb keeps only in-frame clones here, not all; method: immunoSEQ multiplex PCR. V and J calls and clone size are those listed in that table; D and trimming were worked out from the DNA. The data show roughly 120,000 clones, 80% to 85% seen once. This sample is part of a study of cytomegalovirus exposure and HLA in healthy donors. Germline-derived CDR1 and CDR2 are SGDLS and YYNGEE. The length of the CDR3 is 15 residues. The V segment lost 0 bases and the J segment 3 bases; nucleotides outside the gene matches: 6. Study-level results: The study had only CMV serostatus as immune exposure information. Later findings reportedly placed an Asian-associated ancestry cluster below the roughly 730-donor mean for N-insertions.

The genes are TRBV9 and TRBJ2-7, with 7 bases that match TRBD1. Material for sequencing was PBMCs. The sequence was obtained from a woman between 25 and 40 years old in good health and CMV-seronegative. The DNA for the CDR3 is TGTGCCAGCAGCGTAGCGGGAACAGGGGACTACGAGCAGTACTTC. It is translated as CASSVAGTGDYEQYF.